This TCR beta chain derives from a study of T cell changes during pregnancy in multiple sclerosis. The ends lost 0 bases at V and 4 bases at J; junction bases unmatched: 2. The CDR3 length is 14 residues. Germline CDR1 reads MNHEY; CDR2 reads SVGAGI. Some clones are missing from TCRdb's copy, which holds only in-frame ones; the method was immunoSEQ multiplex PCR. The sample yields tens of thousands of clones, approximately 95% seen once. This receptor was taken from a female donor with multiple sclerosis, enrolled in a pregnancy study. Sequencing was performed on peripheral blood, taken in the first trimester of pregnancy. This rearrangement joins TRBV6-5 to TRBJ1-2, with 7 bases identical to TRBD1. CDR3 coding DNA: TGTGCCAGCAGTTACTCGAACAGGGGCTATGGCTACACCTTC. Translating gives CASSYSNRGYGYTF.